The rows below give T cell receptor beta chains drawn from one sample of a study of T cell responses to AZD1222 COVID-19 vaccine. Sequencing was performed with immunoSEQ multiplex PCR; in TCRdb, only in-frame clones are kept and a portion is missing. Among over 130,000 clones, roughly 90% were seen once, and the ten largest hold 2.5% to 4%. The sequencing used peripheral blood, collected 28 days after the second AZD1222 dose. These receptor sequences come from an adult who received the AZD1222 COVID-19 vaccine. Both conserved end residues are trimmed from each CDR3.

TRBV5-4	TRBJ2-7	ASSLELGGQY
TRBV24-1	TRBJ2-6	ATSDPKEESNRASGANVLT
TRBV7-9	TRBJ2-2	ASSFGTKNTGELF
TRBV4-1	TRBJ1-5	ASSQDLGVLRPQH
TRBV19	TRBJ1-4	ASSIARVDEKLF
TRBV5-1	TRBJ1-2	ASSAQGFIYGYT
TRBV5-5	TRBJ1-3	ASSLVLGFGNTIY
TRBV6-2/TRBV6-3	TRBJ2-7	ASSILADEQY
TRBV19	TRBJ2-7	ASSTWLRTGSSYEQY
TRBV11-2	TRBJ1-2	ASMSPRGWYGYT
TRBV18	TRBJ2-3	ATHRADTQY
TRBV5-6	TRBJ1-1	ASSPDRGMRLAEAF
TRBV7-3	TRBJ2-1	ASSFPLAGGPNEQF
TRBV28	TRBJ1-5	ASSSGQGDQPQH